The clone carrying this TCR beta chain was counted ten times or more. The target antigen is unknown. The data derive from a study of CD8 T cells in ankylosing spondylitis. Study-level results: Significant enrichment of disease-linked clones was reported in matched ankylosing spondylitis synovial fluid. Disease-linked clones bore a CD8+ phenotype, appearing relatively rarely in peripheral blood. A TCR beta motif made of several highly homologous variants seemed typical of ankylosing spondylitis blood.

Germline V CDR1 and CDR2: SGHAT, FQNNGV. This CDR3 region has 16 residues. V was trimmed by 1 base and J by 0 bases, leaving 10 bases between them. TCR beta libraries were made by quantitative 5'-RACE with molecular barcodes. Each CDR3 protein gets one entry after TCRdb re-called the 5' RACE reads with MiXCR. The sample has under 450,000 distinct CDR3 sequences, 17% seen once; the top ten hold over 1%. The chain recombines TRBV11-2 with TRBJ1-3, with D unclear. The TCR originated in a male donor with ankylosing spondylitis. The sample consisted of blood, either unsorted or a sorted T cell fraction (not recorded which). CDR3 DNA: TGTGCCAGCAGCTTAGTTACATTACACTCTGGAAACACCATATATTTT. It codes for CASSLVTLHSGNTIYF.